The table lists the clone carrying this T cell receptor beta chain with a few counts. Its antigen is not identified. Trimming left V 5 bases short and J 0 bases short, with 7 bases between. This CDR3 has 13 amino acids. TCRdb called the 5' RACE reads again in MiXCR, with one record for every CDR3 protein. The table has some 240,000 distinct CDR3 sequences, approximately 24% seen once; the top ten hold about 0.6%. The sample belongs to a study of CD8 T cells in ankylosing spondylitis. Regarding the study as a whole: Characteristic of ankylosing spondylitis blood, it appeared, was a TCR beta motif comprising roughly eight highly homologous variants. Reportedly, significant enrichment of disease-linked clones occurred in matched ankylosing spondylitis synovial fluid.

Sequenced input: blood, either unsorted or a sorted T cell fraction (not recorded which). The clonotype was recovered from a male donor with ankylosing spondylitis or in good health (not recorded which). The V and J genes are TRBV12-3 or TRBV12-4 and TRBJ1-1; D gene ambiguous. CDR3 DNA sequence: TGTGCCAGCAGTACGACGATGAACACTGAAGCTTTCTTT. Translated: CASSTTMNTEAFF.